What follows is one TCR beta chain and its context. This sample was taken from a study of blood T cell repertoires in COVID-19. The table came from immunoSEQ multiplex PCR; TCRdb's copy has only in-frame clones and leaves some out. The data contain about 160,000 clones, approximately 92% of them singletons. The CDR3 contains 15 residues. Germline V CDR1 and CDR2: MGHRA, YSYEKL. V dropped 3 bases and J dropped 0 bases, with 10 bases sitting between them. V and J are TRBV4-1 and TRBJ2-3; unclear D gene. Source material: peripheral blood. This TCR came from a woman in her fifties or sixties with acute or convalescent COVID-19. The chain's CDR3 is CASSHSGSSTDTQYF. DNA for the CDR3: TGCGCCAGCAGCCACTCAGGATCAAGCACAGATACGCAGTATTTT.